This record looks at one T cell receptor (beta chain) sequence and its context. The antigen remains unidentified. This entry is derived from a study of cytomegalovirus exposure and HLA in healthy donors. Trimming cost V 2 bases and J 1 base; bases outside gene matches: 7. Germline V CDR1 and CDR2: SGDLS, YYNGEE. The CDR3 consists of 16 residues. Notes on the study in general: Later genetic work tied a missense DCLRE1C variant to beta-chain V and J trimming.

PCR involved 60 Vbeta and 13 Jbeta primers. In the original workflow: A later analysis counted some 87 million unique TCR beta chains, 9.5 million to 13 million shared. Sequenced by immunoSEQ multiplex PCR; TCRdb stores in-frame clones only, minus some. The DNA gave D and trimming, while V, J and clone size come from that table. The data show some 140,000 clones, and the top ten clones hold around 1.5%. What was sequenced was PBMCs. This TCR derives from a woman aged 40 to 55 in good health and CMV-seronegative. The chain employs TRBV9 and TRBJ2-7; 9 nucleotides match TRBD2. CDR3 sequence: CASSVEGAGGSYEQYF. The CDR3 DNA sequence: TGTGCCAGCAGCGTGGAAGGGGCGGGGGGGTCCTACGAGCAGTACTTC.